These 27 T cell receptor beta chains originate from one sample sequenced in a study of cytomegalovirus exposure and HLA in healthy donors. The repertoire was sequenced with immunoSEQ multiplex PCR; TCRdb's copy has only in-frame clones and lacks some. The sample records some 130,000 clones, just under 85% being singletons. The sample consisted of PBMCs. These receptors originate from a man aged 25 to 40 in good health and CMV-seropositive.

The chain has TRBV5-1 and TRBJ2-7; no reliable D call. This CDR3 region has 13 residues. Trimming shortened V by 3 bases and J by 6 bases, and 13 bases separated the two germline ends. Per germline, CDR1 SGHRS and CDR2 YFSETQ. The CDR3 spells CASSSPPRVEQYF. In nucleotides, the CDR3 is TGCGCCAGCAGCTCCCCTCCTCGGGTCGAGCAGTACTTC.

In its sample, this clone was seen once. The chain joins TRBV29-1 to TRBJ1-1; no clear D. Trimming stripped 8 bases from V and 0 bases from J, with 13 bases between. Germline values: CDR1 SQVTM, CDR2 ANQGSEA. CDR3 length: 13 residues. CDR3: CSSVGGMNTEAFF. The CDR3 bases are TGCAGCTCTGTGGGAGGGATGAACACTGAAGCTTTCTTT. The whole variable domain, filled in from reference TRBV29-1 and TRBJ1-1, reads SAVISQKPSRDICQRGTSLTIQCQVDSQVTMMFWYRQQPGQSLTLIATANQGSEATYESGFVIDKFPISRPNLTFSTLTVSNMSPEDSSIYLCSSVGGMNTEAFFGQGTRLTVV.

The chain links TRBV9 to TRBJ1-1; possible D gene TRBD1, 5 bases. Trimming removed 0 bases from V and 4 bases from J, with 13 bases in between. CDR3 size: 15 residues. Looked up from germline, CDR1 is SGDLS and CDR2 is YYNGEE. CDR3 loop: CASSVVQGSGTEAFF. CDR3 nucleotides: TGTGCCAGCAGCGTAGTCCAGGGTTCGGGCACTGAAGCTTTCTTT.

The V call is TRBV10-1, the J call TRBJ1-2, with D unclear. Germline loops: CDR1 WNHNN, CDR2 SYGVQD (reference sequence). Trimming took off 2 bases at V and 4 bases at J, with 8 bases between the two ends. CDR3 size: 13 residues. CDR3 sequence (DNA): TGCGCCAGCAGTGAGAGGGCGGGCTATGGCTACACCTTC. Translated, it gives CASSERAGYGYTF.

The gene calls are TRBV7-2 and TRBJ2-3, with 9 positions matching TRBD1. Per the germline V gene, CDR1 is SGHTA and CDR2 is FQGNSA. The CDR3 totals 16 residues. Trimming cost V 1 base and J 0 bases; bases outside gene matches: 2. The CDR3 DNA is TGTGCCAGCAGCTTAGTGGGGACAGGGAGCACAGATACGCAGTATTTT. This sequence encodes CASSLVGTGSTDTQYF.

This chain joins TRBV4-2 and TRBJ2-1; the D gene is possibly TRBD2 (5 bases). CDR3 size: 19 residues. CDR1 LGHNA and CDR2 YNFKEQ come from the germline V gene. The V end lost 2 bases, the J end lost 5 bases, and 25 bases lay between the germline ends. Here the CDR3 reads CASSQTIPAVNSWDNEQFF. CDR3 nucleotides: TGTGCCAGCAGCCAAACTATACCAGCGGTAAACTCTTGGGACAATGAGCAGTTCTTC.

The V gene is TRBV6-5, the J gene TRBJ2-7; 7 nucleotides match TRBD1. J gave up 2 bases and V 6 bases, and 10 bases lay outside the gene matches. Germline V CDR1 and CDR2: MNHEY, SVGAGI. This CDR3 spans 15 amino acids. The CDR3 region is CASRRGRDSTYEQYF. CDR3 nucleotide sequence: TGTGCCAGCAGACGCGGCCGGGACAGTACCTACGAGCAGTACTTC.

The chain couples TRBV29-1 to TRBJ2-7; 8 bases map to TRBD1. Germline CDR1 SQVTM, CDR2 ANQGSEA. There are 13 residues in the CDR3. J gave up 3 bases and V 6 bases, and 7 bases lay outside the gene matches. This CDR3 is CSVRLTGGYEQYF. The DNA of the CDR3 is TGCAGCGTCCGTCTTACAGGGGGCTACGAGCAGTACTTC.

The gene calls are TRBV9 and TRBJ1-2; possible D gene TRBD1, 6 bases. The CDR3 consists of 12 residues. CDR1 is SGDLS and CDR2 is YYNGEE in the germline V gene. Trimming took off 4 bases at V and 6 bases at J, with 10 bases between the two ends. DNA of the CDR3: TGTGCCAGCAGCAAGGGGGGGGATGGCTACACCTTC. Translated, it gives CASSKGGDGYTF.

This clone was detected a few times. V gene TRBV30 combines with J gene TRBJ1-5, with 10 bases lining up with TRBD1. After removal of 4 bases from V and 0 bases from J, the junction contained 6 bases not matched to a gene. Germline assignment: CDR1 GTSNPN and CDR2 SVGIG (reference sequence). The CDR3 contains 16 residues. The CDR3 loop is CAWTKWDRGSNQPQHF. CDR3 sequence (DNA): TGTGCCTGGACCAAATGGGACAGGGGTAGCAATCAGCCCCAGCATTTT. The full variable domain, in which reference TRBV30 and TRBJ1-5 provide the parts outside the CDR3, is SQTIHQWPATLVQPVGSPLSLECTVEGTSNPNLYWYRQAAGRGLQLLFYSVGIGQISSEVPQNLSASRPQDRQFILSSKKLLLSDSGFYLCAWTKWDRGSNQPQHFGDGTRLSIL.

CDR3 DNA: TGCGCCAGCAGCACAGGACAGGGGAAATTTTACGAGCAGTACTTC. Encoded protein: CASSTGQGKFYEQYF. The chain links TRBV4-1 to TRBJ2-7, with 9 bases lining up with TRBD1. Germline CDR1 reads MGHRA; CDR2 reads YSYEKL. This CDR3 region has 15 residues. Trimming took 5 bases from V and 4 from J; bases not matched to a gene: 9.

The chain has TRBV5-1 and TRBJ2-7, with D possibly being TRBD1 (6 bases). The CDR3 is made up of 14 amino acids. Trimming left V 0 bases short and J 7 bases short, with 14 bases between. Germline CDR1 SGHRS, CDR2 YFSETQ. The CDR3 nucleotides are TGCGCCAGCAGCTTGGGGGACACCCAGGATGAGCAGTACTTC. Protein product: CASSLGDTQDEQYF.

The V call is TRBV6-6, the J call TRBJ2-7; perhaps TRBD1 as D (5 bases). Germline V lookup: CDR1 MNHNY, CDR2 SVGAGI (reference sequence). CDR3 length: 15 residues. Trimming cost V 0 bases and J 2 bases, with 11 bases left between them. CDR3 sequence (DNA): TGTGCCAGCAGTTACTCGCCAGGGAACCCCTACGAGCAGTACTTC. Its protein product is CASSYSPGNPYEQYF.

This clone was detected a few times. The chain is built from TRBV6-5 and TRBJ1-2; 7 positions match TRBD1. Trimming removed 5 bases from V and 4 bases from J; junction bases left unmatched: 7. Germline V lookup: CDR1 MNHEY, CDR2 SVGAGI. The CDR3 loop spans 14 amino acids. CDR3 sequence reads: CASSAPDRSYGYTF. The CDR3 bases are TGTGCCAGCAGTGCCCCGGACAGGAGCTATGGCTACACCTTC.

The gene calls are TRBV5-1 and TRBJ2-5; TRBD1 matches at 8 bases. J lost 5 bases, V lost 5 bases, and 11 bases had no gene match. Germline V gives CDR1 SGHRS, CDR2 YFSETQ. CDR3 length: 15 residues. The CDR3 DNA reads as TGCGCCAGCAGGATTGGCTTTACAGGGGGTGAGACCCAGTACTTC. This sequence encodes CASRIGFTGGETQYF.

The rearrangement uses TRBV7-3 and TRBJ2-1; 11 nucleotides match TRBD2. CDR1 is SGHTA, CDR2 FQGTGA, per germline. The trim removed 5 bases at V and 3 bases at J, leaving 6 bases unmatched. The CDR3 is made up of 16 amino acids. The CDR3, as DNA: TGTGCCAGCAGCCCTAGCGGGGGGCAAGGCTACAATGAGCAGTTCTTC. Protein product: CASSPSGGQGYNEQFF.

The genes are TRBV18 and TRBJ1-1, with D unresolved. This CDR3 region has 13 residues. The germline V gene has CDR1 KGHSH and CDR2 LQKENI. With 6 bases removed from V and 5 bases from J, the gap between germline ends came to 13 bases. CDR3 sequence reads: CASSKPSRTEAFF. The CDR3 DNA follows: TGTGCCAGCTCCAAACCTTCGAGAACTGAAGCTTTCTTT.

This clone was found once. This sequence joins TRBV6-5 and TRBJ1-3, with TRBD1 matching over 7 bases. Germline lookup yields CDR1 MNHEY and CDR2 SVGAGI. The length of the CDR3 is 14 residues. V was pared by 6 bases and J by 0 bases, with 2 bases of the junction left unmatched. Here the CDR3 DNA reads TGTGCCAGCAGCTCAGGGGGCTCTGGAAACACCATATATTTT. Protein sequence: CASSSGGSGNTIYF.

The chain recombines TRBV29-1 with TRBJ1-2; 10 bases match TRBD1. The CDR3 spans 15 residues. V lost 0 bases and J lost 4; bases outside the gene matches: 5. CDR1 is SQVTM and CDR2 is ANQGSEA in the germline V gene. The DNA of the CDR3 is TGCAGCGTTGAAGATCCGGACAGGGGGTCCTATGGCTACACCTTC. Its translation is CSVEDPDRGSYGYTF.

V usage is TRBV11-2 and J usage is TRBJ2-7; 7 bases are shared with TRBD1. CDR3 size: 13 residues. Per germline, CDR1 SGHAT and CDR2 FQNNGV. V dropped 6 bases and J dropped 4; count of bases not matched to a gene: 6. CDR3 in amino acids: CASSVDRPYEQYF. CDR3 bases: TGTGCCAGCAGTGTGGACAGGCCTTACGAGCAGTACTTC.

This clone has only one observation. The chain has TRBV19 and TRBJ2-7; D possibly corresponds to TRBD1 (6 bases). Germline V gene sequence: CDR1 LNHDA, CDR2 SQIVND (reference sequence). V lost 6 bases to trimming and J lost 0 bases, with 21 bases between them. This CDR3 comprises 17 residues. The CDR3 region has the DNA TGTGCCAGTAGCCCCACTCCCGTGAGGGACACCTCCTACGAGCAGTACTTC. Translation: CASSPTPVRDTSYEQYF.

V and J are TRBV7-9 and TRBJ2-7; D perhaps matches TRBD1 (6 bases). The ends were cut back, 5 bases at V and 6 bases at J, with 20 bases in the middle. The length of the CDR3 is 15 residues. Germline V gene sequence: CDR1 SEHNR, CDR2 FQNEAQ (reference sequence). The CDR3 coding sequence is TGTGCCAGCAGCCTTACAGGGTTAGGACAATTCGAGCAGTACTTC. Translating gives CASSLTGLGQFEQYF. The full variable domain, rest sourced from reference TRBV7-9 and TRBJ2-7, is DTGVSQNPRHKITKRGQNVTFRCDPISEHNRLYWYRQTLGQGPEFLTYFQNEAQLEKSRLLSDRFSAERPKGSFSTLEIQRTEQGDSAMYLCASSLTGLGQFEQYFGPGTRLTVT.

In DNA form, the CDR3 reads TGTGCCAGCAGCCCCCGGGAGGGCCAGGGACAGCCCCAGCATTTT. Its protein is CASSPREGQGQPQHF. The rearrangement links TRBV7-9 to TRBJ1-5; D is possibly TRBD1 (5 bases). The CDR3 extends over 15 amino acids. Germline CDR1 and CDR2: SEHNR and FQNEAQ (reference sequence). The V and J ends lost 5 bases and 7 bases respectively, with 18 bases between them.

The chain uses TRBV4-1 and TRBJ2-7, with TRBD1 identical over 9 bases. The ends lost 3 bases at V and 6 bases at J; junction bases unmatched: 9. Germline V CDR1 and CDR2: MGHRA, YSYEKL. The CDR3 is 15 residues long. This CDR3 reads CASSQLGQGSIEQYF. The CDR3, as DNA: TGCGCCAGCAGCCAGCTGGGACAGGGATCCATCGAGCAGTACTTC.

DNA for the CDR3: TGTGCCAGCAGTCCCACCTCCCTAGCGGGGAGGTTTGAGACCCAGTACTTC. Encoded protein: CASSPTSLAGRFETQYF. This rearrangement joins TRBV27 to TRBJ2-5, with 9 bases fitting TRBD2. There are 17 residues in the CDR3. Looked up from germline, CDR1 is MNHEY and CDR2 is SMNVEV (reference sequence). J lost 5 bases, V lost 5 bases, and 15 bases had no gene match.

The genes are TRBV27 and TRBJ2-1; 11 nucleotides match TRBD2. The germline CDR1 and CDR2 sequences are MNHEY and SMNVEV (reference sequence). This CDR3 has 14 amino acids. V shed 8 bases, J shed 3 bases, and the junction held 3 bases outside the gene matches. The CDR3 protein is CASRLAGNYNEQFF. In nucleotides, the CDR3 is TGTGCCAGCCGACTAGCGGGGAACTACAATGAGCAGTTCTTC.

The chain is built from TRBV5-8 and TRBJ2-7, with 9 bases matching TRBD1. Germline V gene lookup returns CDR1 SGHTS and CDR2 YDEGEE. CDR3 length: 14 residues. The V gene end was trimmed by 4 bases and the J gene end by 5 bases; junction bases not matched to a gene: 7. CDR3 bases: TGTGCCAGCAGCCGTGGGACAGGGTTCAACGAGCAGTACTTC. Its translation is CASSRGTGFNEQYF.